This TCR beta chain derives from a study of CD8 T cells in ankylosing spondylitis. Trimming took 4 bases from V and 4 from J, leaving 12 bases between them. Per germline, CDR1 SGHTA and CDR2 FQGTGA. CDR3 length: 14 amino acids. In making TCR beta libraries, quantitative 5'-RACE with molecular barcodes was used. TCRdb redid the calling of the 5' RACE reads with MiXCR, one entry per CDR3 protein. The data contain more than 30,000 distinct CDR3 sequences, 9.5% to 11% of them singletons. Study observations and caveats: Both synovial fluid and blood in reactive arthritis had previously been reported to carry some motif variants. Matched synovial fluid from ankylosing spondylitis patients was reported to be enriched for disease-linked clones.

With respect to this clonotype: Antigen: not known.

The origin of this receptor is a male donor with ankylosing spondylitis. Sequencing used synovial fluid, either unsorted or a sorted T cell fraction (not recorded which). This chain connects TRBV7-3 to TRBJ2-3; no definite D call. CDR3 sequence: CASSSTLASDTQYF. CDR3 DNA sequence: TGTGCCAGCAGCTCGACCCTCGCATCAGATACGCAGTATTTT.